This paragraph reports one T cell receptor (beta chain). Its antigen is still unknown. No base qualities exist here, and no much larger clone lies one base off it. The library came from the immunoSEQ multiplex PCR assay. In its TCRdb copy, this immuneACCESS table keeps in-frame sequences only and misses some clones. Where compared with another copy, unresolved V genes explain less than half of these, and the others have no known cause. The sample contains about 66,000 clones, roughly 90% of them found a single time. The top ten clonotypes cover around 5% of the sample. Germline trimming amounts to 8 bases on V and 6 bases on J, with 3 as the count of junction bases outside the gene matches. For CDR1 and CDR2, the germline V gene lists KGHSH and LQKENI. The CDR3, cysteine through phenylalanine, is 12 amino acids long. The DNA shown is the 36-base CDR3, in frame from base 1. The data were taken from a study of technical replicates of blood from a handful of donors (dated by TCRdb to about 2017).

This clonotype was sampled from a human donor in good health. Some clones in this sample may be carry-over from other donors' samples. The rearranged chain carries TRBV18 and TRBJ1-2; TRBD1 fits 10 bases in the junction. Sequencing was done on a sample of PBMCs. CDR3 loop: CASIGQGDGYTF. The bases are TGTGCCAGCATTGGACAGGGGGATGGCTACACCTTC.